The present TCR beta chain was sequenced within a study of blood T cell repertoires in COVID-19. Overall study context: Sources were T cells, B-cell-depleted T cells, or PBMCs; the material itself was cDNA or gDNA.

Seattle researchers signed up patients amid active infection and tracked them longitudinally. Sequencing was performed with immunoSEQ multiplex PCR; in TCRdb, only in-frame clones are kept and a portion is missing. This repertoire shows tens of thousands of clones, more than 65% found once; its top ten account for roughly 3.1%. The trim removed 6 bases at V and 5 bases at J, leaving 7 bases unmatched. The CDR3 loop spans 13 amino acids. Germline V gene sequence: CDR1 SGHRS, CDR2 YFSETQ. This sequence joins TRBV5-1 and TRBJ2-7; 8 positions agree with TRBD1. Sequencing was performed on peripheral blood. The TCR was taken from a man between 70 and 80 years old with COVID-19, enrolled during active disease. The CDR3 loop reads CASTIQGENEQYF. As DNA, the CDR3 is TGCGCCAGCACCATACAGGGGGAAAACGAGCAGTACTTC.